This T cell receptor (beta chain) was recorded in a study of T cell clonality in common variable immunodeficiency. Points from the study as a whole: CVID subjects had higher TCRbeta clonality than healthy controls, most marked in about a third. Compared with controls, CVID subjects had fewer shared TCRbeta clones. Common variable immunodeficiency TCR beta sequences reportedly had fewer deletions and N-nucleotide insertions.

Sequencing used immunoSEQ multiplex PCR; TCRdb keeps in-frame clones, though not all of them. The sample was found to contain about 45,000 clones, and every one recurs. CDR1 is MRHNA, CDR2 SNTAGT, per germline. With 4 bases clipped from V and 7 bases from J, the junction kept 3 bases outside the gene matches. The CDR3 sequence is 13 residues long. This clone was picked up many times. Its matching antigen is unknown. The CDR3 extends 3 residues past the end of the read, so its final part is completed from the germline J gene. Sample: peripheral blood mononuclear cells. The TCR sequence derives from a person between 18 and 75 years old in good health. The genes are TRBV6-4 and TRBJ2-2, with 7 bases matching TRBD2. CDR3 DNA, as far as it was read: TGTGCCAGCAGTGCGCGGGAGCACGGGGAG. It is translated as CASSAREHGE. The entire CDR3 protein is CASSAREHGELFF.